The rows below give T cell receptor beta chains drawn from one sample of a study of cytomegalovirus exposure and HLA in healthy donors. Produced via immunoSEQ multiplex PCR; TCRdb's table is partial and in-frame only. Of 150,000 to 200,000 clones listed, 65% to 80% are singletons. The sample taken for sequencing was PBMCs. The receptors were gathered from a female donor in good health and CMV-seronegative. The CDR3 runs from the conserved cysteine through the conserved F or W. The D gene is left open where the match is weak. A row's size may be missing; if present it is once, few, many or a size class.

J gene: TRBJ2-6; clone size: -; CDR3 length: 18; V gene: TRBV9; D gene: -; CDR3 DNA: TGTGCCAGCAGCCCTAGGGGGCGGGGCCCCACTGGGGCCAACGTCCTGACTTTC; CDR3 protein: CASSPRGRGPTGANVLTF
J gene: TRBJ2-1; clone size: -; CDR3 length: 14; V gene: TRBV19; D gene: TRBD2; CDR3 DNA: TGTGCCAGTAGTAGAACTAGCGGGAGCGATGAGCAGTTCTTC; CDR3 protein: CASSRTSGSDEQFF
J gene: TRBJ1-2; clone size: -; CDR3 length: 14; V gene: TRBV5-4; D gene: -; CDR3 DNA: TGTGCCAGCAGCTTGGCCAGGGATCAGTATGGCTACACCTTC; CDR3 protein: CASSLARDQYGYTF
J gene: TRBJ2-1; clone size: few; CDR3 length: 14; V gene: TRBV9; D gene: -; CDR3 DNA: TGTGCCAGCAGCGTAGTTCCAGCGAACAATGAGCAGTTCTTC; CDR3 protein: CASSVVPANNEQFF
J gene: TRBJ2-2; clone size: -; CDR3 length: 16; V gene: TRBV7-9; D gene: TRBD2; CDR3 DNA: TGTGCCAGCAGACTGGCGGGAGGCACCGGGGGCGGGGAGCTGTTTTTT; CDR3 protein: CASRLAGGTGGGELFF
J gene: TRBJ2-7; clone size: -; CDR3 length: 14; V gene: TRBV27; D gene: -; CDR3 DNA: TGTGCCAGCAGTTTATCGCCCGGTTCCTACGAGCAGTACTTC; CDR3 protein: CASSLSPGSYEQYF
J gene: TRBJ1-5; clone size: -; CDR3 length: 12; V gene: TRBV6-5; D gene: TRBD1; CDR3 DNA: TGTGCCAGCAGTCCAACAGGGGCGACGCAGCATTTT; CDR3 protein: CASSPTGATQHF
J gene: TRBJ1-1; clone size: -; CDR3 length: 14; V gene: TRBV6-5; D gene: -; CDR3 DNA: TGTGCCAGCAGAAACTATCCACTGAACACTGAAGCTTTCTTT; CDR3 protein: CASRNYPLNTEAFF
J gene: TRBJ2-1; clone size: -; CDR3 length: 14; V gene: TRBV30; D gene: TRBD2; CDR3 DNA: TGTGCCTGGACAGGCGGGAGGCCCTACAATGAGCAGTTCTTC; CDR3 protein: CAWTGGRPYNEQFF
J gene: TRBJ1-3; clone size: -; CDR3 length: 17; V gene: TRBV9; D gene: -; CDR3 DNA: TGTGCCAGCAGCGTAGTGGGTTCGGGTTACTCTGGAAACACCATATATTTT; CDR3 protein: CASSVVGSGYSGNTIYF
J gene: TRBJ1-3; clone size: -; CDR3 length: 14; V gene: TRBV28; D gene: TRBD1; CDR3 DNA: TGTGCCAGCAGTTCGACAGGGTATGGAAACACCATATATTTT; CDR3 protein: CASSSTGYGNTIYF
J gene: TRBJ1-4; clone size: once; CDR3 length: 17; V gene: TRBV19; D gene: -; CDR3 DNA: TGTGCCAGTAGTAGAGGAGGGGTCGGGAGAAACAATGAAAAACTGTTTTTT; CDR3 protein: CASSRGGVGRNNEKLFF
J gene: TRBJ2-7; clone size: -; CDR3 length: 14; V gene: TRBV30; D gene: TRBD1; CDR3 DNA: TGTGCCTGGAGTCAAGGACAGGGGTTGTACGAGCAGTACTTC; CDR3 protein: CAWSQGQGLYEQYF
J gene: TRBJ2-1; clone size: -; CDR3 length: 13; V gene: TRBV7-9; D gene: -; CDR3 DNA: TGTGCCAGCAGCTTAGAAGCATACAATGAGCAGTTCTTC; CDR3 protein: CASSLEAYNEQFF
J gene: TRBJ2-7; clone size: -; CDR3 length: 13; V gene: TRBV19; D gene: -; CDR3 DNA: TGTGCCAGTAGATCCCAGGTAACCTACGAGCAGTACTTC; CDR3 protein: CASRSQVTYEQYF
J gene: TRBJ1-2; clone size: -; CDR3 length: 14; V gene: TRBV9; D gene: TRBD1; CDR3 DNA: TGTGCCAGCCAAACGGGACAGGGTGAGGGTGGCTACACCTTC; CDR3 protein: CASQTGQGEGGYTF
J gene: TRBJ2-7; clone size: once; CDR3 length: 12; V gene: TRBV4-2; D gene: -; CDR3 DNA: TGTGCCAGCAGCCGGGGGGACTACGAGCAGTACTTC; CDR3 protein: CASSRGDYEQYF
J gene: TRBJ1-2; clone size: -; CDR3 length: 13; V gene: TRBV27; D gene: -; CDR3 DNA: TGTGCCAGCAGAGTCACAGGGACGGGAGGCTACACCTTC; CDR3 protein: CASRVTGTGGYTF
J gene: TRBJ1-2; clone size: -; CDR3 length: 13; V gene: TRBV30; D gene: TRBD1; CDR3 DNA: TGTGCCTGGCGAGGGGGCTACGGCTATGGCTACACCTTC; CDR3 protein: CAWRGGYGYGYTF
J gene: TRBJ2-3; clone size: -; CDR3 length: 15; V gene: TRBV5-1; D gene: TRBD1; CDR3 DNA: TGCGCCAGCAAGATTGGGGGACAGAGCACAGATACGCAGTATTTT; CDR3 protein: CASKIGGQSTDTQYF
J gene: TRBJ1-1; clone size: -; CDR3 length: 16; V gene: TRBV5-8; D gene: -; CDR3 DNA: TGTGCCAGCAGCTTGGCCTTGGGGGACGGGAGGGCTGAAGCTTTCTTT; CDR3 protein: CASSLALGDGRAEAFF
J gene: TRBJ2-7; clone size: -; CDR3 length: 14; V gene: TRBV13; D gene: TRBD1; CDR3 DNA: TGTGCCAGCAGCTACAGGGGACCTACCTACGAGCAGTACTTC; CDR3 protein: CASSYRGPTYEQYF
J gene: TRBJ2-7; clone size: -; CDR3 length: 15; V gene: TRBV2; D gene: TRBD2; CDR3 DNA: TGTGCCAGCAGGACCCCGAGGGTAGCGGGAGACGAGCAGTACTTC; CDR3 protein: CASRTPRVAGDEQYF
J gene: TRBJ1-5; clone size: -; CDR3 length: 16; V gene: TRBV19; D gene: -; CDR3 DNA: TGTGCCAGTAGTATACCCAGGGGCCCTAGCAATCAGCCCCAGCATTTT; CDR3 protein: CASSIPRGPSNQPQHF
J gene: TRBJ1-2; clone size: -; CDR3 length: 13; V gene: TRBV10-1; D gene: -; CDR3 DNA: TGCGCCAGTTCGGCCGTCTTAGGAGGTGGCTACACCTTC; CDR3 protein: CASSAVLGGGYTF
J gene: TRBJ2-1; clone size: once; CDR3 length: 15; V gene: TRBV19; D gene: -; CDR3 DNA: TGTGCCAGTAGTATTGAGGGCGGGACCGTGGTCGAGCAGTTCTTC; CDR3 protein: CASSIEGGTVVEQFF
J gene: TRBJ1-4; clone size: -; CDR3 length: 15; V gene: TRBV5-6; D gene: -; CDR3 DNA: TGTGCCAGCAGCTCGGGATTTACAACTAATGAAAAACTGTTTTTT; CDR3 protein: CASSSGFTTNEKLFF
J gene: TRBJ2-7; clone size: -; CDR3 length: 15; V gene: TRBV27; D gene: -; CDR3 DNA: TGTGCCAGCAGTTTTGGGGGGGCGGTTGCCCACGAGCAGTACTTC; CDR3 protein: CASSFGGAVAHEQYF
J gene: TRBJ2-5; clone size: few; CDR3 length: 14; V gene: TRBV7-2; D gene: TRBD2; CDR3 DNA: TGTGCCAGCAGCCCTGGACTAGCGCGGGAGACCCAGTACTTC; CDR3 protein: CASSPGLARETQYF
J gene: TRBJ1-1; clone size: once; CDR3 length: 12; V gene: TRBV6-6; D gene: -; CDR3 DNA: TGTGCCAGCAGTCCAGGGGTGACTGAAGCTTTCTTT; CDR3 protein: CASSPGVTEAFF
J gene: TRBJ2-1; clone size: -; CDR3 length: 15; V gene: TRBV5-1; D gene: TRBD2; CDR3 DNA: TGCGCCAGCAGCCCCGGGACTAGCGGGTTCGATGAGCAGTTCTTC; CDR3 protein: CASSPGTSGFDEQFF
J gene: TRBJ2-7; clone size: -; CDR3 length: 15; V gene: TRBV27; D gene: TRBD2; CDR3 DNA: TGTGCCAGCAGTTTTTGGGGGGGGAAATCCTACGAGCAGTACTTC; CDR3 protein: CASSFWGGKSYEQYF
J gene: TRBJ1-2; clone size: -; CDR3 length: 15; V gene: TRBV10-3; D gene: -; CDR3 DNA: TGTGCCATCAGGGCGAGGACAGAGATCCCATTGGGCTACACCTTC; CDR3 protein: CAIRARTEIPLGYTF
J gene: TRBJ2-2; clone size: -; CDR3 length: 15; V gene: TRBV9; D gene: -; CDR3 DNA: TGTGCCAGCAGCGTGCGGGGAAGTAACACCGGGGAGCTGTTTTTT; CDR3 protein: CASSVRGSNTGELFF
J gene: TRBJ2-2; clone size: -; CDR3 length: 17; V gene: TRBV5-4; D gene: -; CDR3 DNA: TGTGCCAGCAGCTTCTCTCCGGGAGAGGTAGCCACCGGGGAGCTGTTTTTT; CDR3 protein: CASSFSPGEVATGELFF
J gene: TRBJ1-2; clone size: once; CDR3 length: 14; V gene: TRBV7-9; D gene: TRBD1; CDR3 DNA: TGTGCCAGCAGCTTAGCGGGGACAGGTCGGGGCTACACCTTC; CDR3 protein: CASSLAGTGRGYTF
J gene: TRBJ1-5; clone size: -; CDR3 length: 15; V gene: TRBV19; D gene: -; CDR3 DNA: TGTGCCAGTAGTATATCGGGGGGTAGCAATCAGCCCCAGCATTTT; CDR3 protein: CASSISGGSNQPQHF
J gene: TRBJ1-2; clone size: -; CDR3 length: 12; V gene: TRBV6-5; D gene: -; CDR3 DNA: TGTGCCAGCAGGAACCTTGTGGAGGGCTACACCTTC; CDR3 protein: CASRNLVEGYTF
J gene: TRBJ2-3; clone size: few; CDR3 length: 14; V gene: TRBV2; D gene: TRBD2; CDR3 DNA: TGTGCCAGCGCTCTCCTAGCGGTCAAAGATACGCAGTATTTT; CDR3 protein: CASALLAVKDTQYF
J gene: TRBJ1-1; clone size: -; CDR3 length: 14; V gene: TRBV5-6; D gene: -; CDR3 DNA: TGTGCCAGCAGCTTGGAAGACAGGTCAATCGGAGCTTTCTTT; CDR3 protein: CASSLEDRSIGAFF
J gene: TRBJ2-1; clone size: -; CDR3 length: 15; V gene: TRBV7-3; D gene: -; CDR3 DNA: TGTGCCAGCAGCTCAGACCGGGGGATCAACAATGAGCAGTTCTTC; CDR3 protein: CASSSDRGINNEQFF
J gene: TRBJ1-5; clone size: once; CDR3 length: 15; V gene: TRBV6-5; D gene: TRBD1; CDR3 DNA: TGTGCCAGCAGGACAGCAGGGGCAGGGGGTCAGCCCCAGCATTTT; CDR3 protein: CASRTAGAGGQPQHF
J gene: TRBJ1-2; clone size: -; CDR3 length: 13; V gene: TRBV29-1; D gene: TRBD1; CDR3 DNA: TGCAGCGTCCATACAGGGGGCGATGATGGCTACACCTTC; CDR3 protein: CSVHTGGDDGYTF
J gene: TRBJ2-5; clone size: -; CDR3 length: 13; V gene: TRBV2; D gene: TRBD2; CDR3 DNA: TGTGCCAGCAGTGAACAATGGGAGGGGACCCAGTACTTC; CDR3 protein: CASSEQWEGTQYF
J gene: TRBJ2-7; clone size: -; CDR3 length: 14; V gene: TRBV7-2; D gene: TRBD2; CDR3 DNA: TGTGCCAGCAGCTTAGTGGCTAGCGGGAGCGAGCAGTACTTC; CDR3 protein: CASSLVASGSEQYF
J gene: TRBJ1-2; clone size: -; CDR3 length: 16; V gene: TRBV25-1; D gene: TRBD1; CDR3 DNA: TGTGCCAGCAGTGAAGCGGGGCAGGGGGTTAGCTATGGCTACACCTTC; CDR3 protein: CASSEAGQGVSYGYTF
J gene: TRBJ2-1; clone size: -; CDR3 length: 15; V gene: TRBV5-1; D gene: TRBD2; CDR3 DNA: TGCGCCAGCAGCTTGGTGGGACTAGCCTACAATGAGCAGTTCTTC; CDR3 protein: CASSLVGLAYNEQFF
J gene: TRBJ1-1; clone size: -; CDR3 length: 13; V gene: TRBV6-5; D gene: -; CDR3 DNA: TGTGCCAGCAGAATGACGGAGTTTTCTGAAGCTTTCTTT; CDR3 protein: CASRMTEFSEAFF
J gene: TRBJ2-1; clone size: -; CDR3 length: 15; V gene: TRBV9; D gene: -; CDR3 DNA: TGTGCCAGCAACCGCGGATCTTCCTTCTACAATGAGCAGTTCTTC; CDR3 protein: CASNRGSSFYNEQFF
J gene: TRBJ1-6; clone size: -; CDR3 length: 13; V gene: TRBV6-1; D gene: -; CDR3 DNA: TGTGCCAGCAGTGAAGCGACAGTTTCACCCCTCCACTTT; CDR3 protein: CASSEATVSPLHF
J gene: TRBJ2-1; clone size: -; CDR3 length: 15; V gene: TRBV5-1; D gene: TRBD1; CDR3 DNA: TGCGCCAGCAGCTTAAGACAGGGGTCCTACAATGAGCAGTTCTTC; CDR3 protein: CASSLRQGSYNEQFF